Listed below are T cell receptor beta chains from one sample, sequenced in a study of immune characterization of retroperitoneal liposarcoma. TCRdb called the PCR reads again in MiXCR, with one record for every CDR3 protein. This sample has around 12,000 distinct CDR3 sequences, with 47% found just once. The specimen sequenced was tumor tissue. Receptors were obtained from a female donor with retroperitoneal liposarcoma. Each CDR3 is given with its conserved first and last residue. A D gene is named only where the DNA matches it firmly. Clone size appears in some rows only: once, few, many, or a class for an expanded clone.

V: TRBV12-3/TRBV12-4
J: TRBJ1-2
D: NA
size: NA
DNA: TGTGCCAGCAGTCTCAGATACGACAGGAACTATGGCTACACCTTC
CDR3: CASSLRYDRNYGYTF

V: TRBV27
J: TRBJ2-3
D: NA
size: NA
DNA: TGTGCCAGCAGCCACAAAAGCACAGATACGCAGTATTTT
CDR3: CASSHKSTDTQYF

V: TRBV6-5
J: TRBJ2-2
D: NA
size: few
DNA: TGTGCCAGCAGTTCACCCGCCAGGAGGGCCCACACCGGGGAGCTGTTTTTT
CDR3: CASSSPARRAHTGELFF

V: TRBV6-1
J: TRBJ2-7
D: NA
size: once
DNA: TGTGCCAGCACTATGACTGGGCCCTACGAGCAGTACTTC
CDR3: CASTMTGPYEQYF

V: TRBV27
J: TRBJ2-7
D: TRBD1
size: medium-sized
DNA: TGTGCCAGCAGTTACTCAGGGGGTCCCAACTACGAGCAGTACTTC
CDR3: CASSYSGGPNYEQYF

V: TRBV10-2
J: TRBJ2-3
D: NA
size: NA
DNA: TGCGCCAGCAGTGAAAGGGGAGATACGCAGTATTTT
CDR3: CASSERGDTQYF

V: TRBV6-9
J: TRBJ1-5
D: NA
size: NA
DNA: TGTGCCAGCAGAATGCGGGGGGGCAATGGCAATCAGCCCCAGCATTTT
CDR3: CASRMRGGNGNQPQHF

V: TRBV12-3/TRBV12-4
J: TRBJ1-6
D: TRBD1
size: few
DNA: TGTGCCAGCAACGGACAGGGAGGCAATTCACCCCTCCACTTT
CDR3: CASNGQGGNSPLHF

V: TRBV12-3/TRBV12-4
J: TRBJ2-7
D: TRBD2
size: NA
DNA: TGTGCCAGCAGTCTAGCGGGAGGGCCCCACGAGCAGTACTTC
CDR3: CASSLAGGPHEQYF

V: TRBV25-1
J: TRBJ2-1
D: NA
size: few
DNA: TGTGCCAGCAGTGAACCCGGGGCGGAGACCCAGTTCTTC
CDR3: CASSEPGAETQFF

V: TRBV7-2
J: TRBJ2-5
D: NA
size: medium-sized
DNA: TGTGCCAGCAGCCGTAGGGGGAGGATCGAAGAGACCCAGTACTTC
CDR3: CASSRRGRIEETQYF

V: TRBV12-3/TRBV12-4
J: TRBJ2-7
D: TRBD2
size: few
DNA: TGTGCCAGCAGTCGGACTAGCGCGGACTACGAGCAGTACTTC
CDR3: CASSRTSADYEQYF

V: TRBV6-1
J: TRBJ2-7
D: NA
size: NA
DNA: TGTGCCAGTGTGGGGGGGGGGCTATACGAGCAGTACTTC
CDR3: CASVGGGLYEQYF

V: TRBV7-6
J: TRBJ1-6
D: NA
size: once
DNA: TGTGCCAGCAGGGGTGGGCAGGGGAGGTCCCCCCTCCACTTT
CDR3: CASRGGQGRSPLHF

V: TRBV6-6
J: TRBJ2-7
D: TRBD1
size: NA
DNA: TGTGCCAGCAGTGTTTTGCCGGGACAGGGGGCCCCGGGTAGCGTATACGAGCAGTACTTC
CDR3: CASSVLPGQGAPGSVYEQYF

V: TRBV7-8
J: TRBJ2-5
D: NA
size: NA
DNA: TGTGCCAGCACCTTAGGGGGGGGGCAAGAGACCCAGTACTTC
CDR3: CASTLGGGQETQYF

V: TRBV25-1
J: TRBJ2-7
D: NA
size: few
DNA: TGTGCCAGCATGGGTTATGGGGGTGTTGATGGCGAGCAGTACTTC
CDR3: CASMGYGGVDGEQYF

V: TRBV6-1
J: TRBJ2-1
D: TRBD2
size: NA
DNA: TGTGCCAGCAGTGAATGGGGACTAGCGGGAGGTACATACAATGAGCAGTTCTTC
CDR3: CASSEWGLAGGTYNEQFF

V: TRBV7-2
J: TRBJ2-1
D: NA
size: NA
DNA: TGTGCCAGCAGCTTAGGGGGACGGGACACTTTGAGCTCCTACAATGAGCAGTTCTTC
CDR3: CASSLGGRDTLSSYNEQFF

V: TRBV24-1
J: TRBJ2-3
D: TRBD2
size: NA
DNA: TGTGCCACCAGTGACTTGACGGGACTAAACACAGATACGCAGTATTTT
CDR3: CATSDLTGLNTDTQYF

V: TRBV10-1
J: TRBJ2-1
D: NA
size: once
DNA: TGCGCCAGGACCCAGAGGGGGAATGAGCAGTTCTTC
CDR3: CARTQRGNEQFF